The 18 T cell receptor beta chains reported below all come from one sample, sequenced in a study of blood T cell repertoires in COVID-19. Libraries were prepared by immunoSEQ multiplex PCR; TCRdb keeps only in-frame clonotypes and omits some of them. Of under 200,000 clones in the sample, roughly 90% were seen once. Sequenced sample: peripheral blood. Receptor source: a man aged 45-65 years with acute or convalescent COVID-19.

V usage is TRBV12-3 or TRBV12-4 and J usage is TRBJ2-3, with 8 bases that match TRBD1. The CDR3 runs 13 residues. V shed 5 bases and J 5 bases; nucleotides not matched to a gene: 3. CDR3 amino acids: CASSRDRGDTQYF. Here the CDR3 DNA reads TGTGCCAGCAGTCGAGACAGGGGAGATACGCAGTATTTT.

The chain has TRBV7-2 and TRBJ2-1, with 9 nucleotides matching TRBD1. The germline gives CDR1 SGHTA, CDR2 FQGNSA. This CDR3 contains 20 residues. Trimming took 0 bases from V and 0 from J; bases not matched to a gene: 12. CDR3: CASSLAASDEGQGSYNEQFF. CDR3 nucleotides: TGTGCCAGCAGCTTAGCGGCGTCCGATGAGGGACAGGGCTCCTACAATGAGCAGTTCTTC.

V is TRBV27 and J is TRBJ2-7, with D perhaps TRBD1 (7 bases). The CDR3 is 13 amino acids. CDR1 is MNHEY and CDR2 is SMNVEV in the germline V gene (reference sequence). V shed 2 bases and J shed 7 bases, with 12 bases lying between them. CDR3 DNA sequence: TGTGCCAGCAGTTTAGGGGGGACAGATGAGCAGTACTTC. Protein: CASSLGGTDEQYF.

The CDR3 nucleotides read TGTGCCAGCCAAGGGATAGCGGGGGGGCCTGGCCATGAGCAGTTCTTC. This encodes CASQGIAGGPGHEQFF. V usage is TRBV2 and J usage is TRBJ2-1; 11 bases agree with TRBD2. Trimming took 8 bases from V and 8 from J; bases not matched to a gene: 14. The CDR3 runs 16 residues. Germline V gene lookup returns CDR1 SNHLY and CDR2 FYNNEI.

The gene calls are TRBV30 and TRBJ2-5, with D possibly being TRBD2 (6 bases). Germline CDR1 GTSNPN, CDR2 SVGIG (reference sequence). Trimming shortened V by 7 bases and J by 5 bases, and 11 bases separated the two germline ends. The CDR3 is made up of 11 amino acids. The CDR3 DNA reads as TGTGCCTTAAATGGAGGGGAGACCCAGTACTTC. It specifies CALNGGETQYF.

The V call is TRBV9, the J call TRBJ2-3; the match to TRBD2 covers 9 bases. This CDR3 contains 14 residues. CDR1 SGDLS and CDR2 YYNGEE come from the germline V gene. J was trimmed by 3 bases and V by 10 bases; bases with no gene match: 9. CDR3 sequence reads: CASGAGGLTDTQYF. CDR3 DNA sequence: TGTGCCTCCGGGGCGGGAGGGTTGACAGATACGCAGTATTTT.

The chain joins TRBV2 to TRBJ2-7, with 7 bases that match TRBD2. Germline V gene lookup returns CDR1 SNHLY and CDR2 FYNNEI. After removal of 6 bases from V and 2 bases from J, the junction contained 7 bases not matched to a gene. This CDR3 spans 14 amino acids. This CDR3 reads CASRVGGDPYEQYV. In DNA, the CDR3 is TGTGCCAGCAGGGTTGGGGGGGATCCCTACGAGCAGTACGTC.

This chain joins TRBV12-3 or TRBV12-4 and TRBJ1-2; D is unclear. Trimming took 7 bases from V and 4 from J, leaving 10 bases between them. The CDR3 is made up of 12 amino acids. CDR3 sequence: CASTRRGYGYTF. The CDR3 DNA sequence: TGTGCCAGCACCAGACGAGGCTATGGCTACACCTTC.

The CDR3 DNA reads as TGTGCCAGCAGTGTGGAAACAGGGCACACTAAACGACCATACGAGCAGTACGTC. This gives the protein CASSVETGHTKRPYEQYV. The chain carries TRBV6-4 and TRBJ2-7, with TRBD1 as a possible D gene (6 bases). Germline values: CDR1 MRHNA, CDR2 SNTAGT. The V end was cut by 4 bases, the J end by 4 bases, with 26 bases between. The CDR3 extends over 18 amino acids.

In its sample, this clone was seen once. This chain links TRBV7-9 with TRBJ2-7, with 8 positions matching TRBD1. V dropped 5 bases and J dropped 6; count of bases not matched to a gene: 15. Germline CDR1 reads SEHNR; CDR2 reads FQNEAQ (reference sequence). There are 16 residues in the CDR3. CDR3 protein: CASSHPSGQGIREQYF. In DNA, the CDR3 is TGTGCCAGCAGCCACCCCTCCGGACAGGGCATTCGCGAGCAGTACTTC.

The CDR3 coding sequence is TGTGCCAGCAGCCAAGATCATTTGGGAGTTTTCTATGGCTACACCTTC. It encodes CASSQDHLGVFYGYTF. V gene TRBV14 combines with J gene TRBJ1-2; no clear D gene. The germline V gene encodes CDR1 SGHDN and CDR2 FVKESK. Trimming cost V 0 bases and J 4 bases, with 15 bases left between them. This CDR3 has 16 amino acids.

V gene TRBV6-5 combines with J gene TRBJ1-6, with no clear D. This CDR3 is built from 13 residues. The V end lost 5 bases, the J end lost 9 bases, and 11 bases lay between the germline ends. Germline CDR1 reads MNHEY; CDR2 reads SVGAGI. The CDR3 protein is CASSLRLGSPLHF. The CDR3 nucleotides are TGTGCCAGCAGTCTCCGCCTCGGTTCACCCCTCCACTTT.

The chain carries TRBV5-6 and TRBJ2-7, with 7 positions matching TRBD1. CDR1 and CDR2 (germline): SGHDT, YYEEEE. After removal of 0 bases from V and 2 bases from J, the junction contained 5 bases not matched to a gene. CDR3 length: 15 amino acids. In DNA, the CDR3 is TGTGCCAGCAGCTTGGTTGGGACAGTTACCTACGAGCAGTACTTC. Its translation is CASSLVGTVTYEQYF. The whole variable domain, filled in from reference TRBV5-6 and TRBJ2-7, reads DAGVTQSPTHLIKTRGQQVTLRCSPKSGHDTVSWYQQALGQGPQFIFQYYEEEERQRGNFPDRFSGHQFPNYSSELNVNALLLGDSALYLCASSLVGTVTYEQYFGPGTRLTVT.

This clone was counted only a few times. The chain recombines TRBV5-1 with TRBJ1-3, with unresolved D. Germline V gene lookup returns CDR1 SGHRS and CDR2 YFSETQ. Trimming took 0 bases from V and 3 from J, leaving 10 bases between them. This CDR3 region has 15 residues. DNA of the CDR3: TGCGCCAGCAGCTTGGACGTCGGGATTGGAAACACCATATATTTT. Translation: CASSLDVGIGNTIYF.

The V and J genes are TRBV5-6 and TRBJ1-2; D is perhaps TRBD1 (5 bases). V shed 3 bases and J shed 3 bases, with 18 bases lying between them. Germline V gene data show CDR1 as SGHDT and CDR2 as YYEEEE. The CDR3 spans 16 residues. CDR3 residues: CASSSLGGQGYYGYTF. The CDR3 DNA reads as TGTGCCAGCAGCTCCCTAGGTGGGCAGGGCTACTATGGCTACACCTTC. Full variable domain (remainder filled in from reference TRBV5-6 and TRBJ1-2): DAGVTQSPTHLIKTRGQQVTLRCSPKSGHDTVSWYQQALGQGPQFIFQYYEEEERQRGNFPDRFSGHQFPNYSSELNVNALLLGDSALYLCASSSLGGQGYYGYTFGSGTRLTVV.

This rearrangement joins TRBV27 to TRBJ2-4; 8 bases are a match to TRBD2. Germline lookup yields CDR1 MNHEY and CDR2 SMNVEV (reference sequence). The CDR3 runs 15 residues. Trimming took 4 bases from V and 9 from J; bases not matched to a gene: 11. Here the CDR3 reads CASSSLASGSVIQYF. DNA of the CDR3: TGTGCCAGCAGTTCCCTAGCCAGCGGGAGTGTCATTCAGTACTTC.

This clone was counted only a few times. The chain couples TRBV4-1 to TRBJ1-6; D not resolved. CDR3 length: 18 amino acids. Looked up from germline, CDR1 is MGHRA and CDR2 is YSYEKL. V dropped 0 bases and J dropped 0 bases, with 12 bases sitting between them. Here the CDR3 reads CASSQDLRGGSYNSPLHF. The DNA for the CDR3 is TGCGCCAGCAGCCAAGATCTTCGGGGTGGCTCCTATAATTCACCCCTCCACTTT.

The CDR3 DNA is TGTGCCAGCAGTGATAGTCATCAAGAGACCCAGTACTTC. Amino acid sequence: CASSDSHQETQYF. The gene calls are TRBV6-1 and TRBJ2-5; no clear D. Germline CDR1 and CDR2: MNHNS and SASEGT. The germline V and J ends were trimmed by 3 bases and 2 bases, with 7 bases remaining between them. The CDR3 consists of 13 residues.